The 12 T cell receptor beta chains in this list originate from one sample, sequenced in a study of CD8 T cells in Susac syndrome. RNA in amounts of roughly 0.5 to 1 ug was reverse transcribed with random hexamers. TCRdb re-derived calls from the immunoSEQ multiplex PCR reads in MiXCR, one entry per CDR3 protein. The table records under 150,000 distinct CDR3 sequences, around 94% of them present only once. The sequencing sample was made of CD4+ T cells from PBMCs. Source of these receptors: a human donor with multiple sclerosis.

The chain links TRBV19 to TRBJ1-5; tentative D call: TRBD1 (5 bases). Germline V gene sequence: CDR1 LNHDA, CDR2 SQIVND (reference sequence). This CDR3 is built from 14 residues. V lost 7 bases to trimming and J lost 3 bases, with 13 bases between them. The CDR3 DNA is TGTGCCAGTAATCCGGGTGGGACCAATCAGCCCCAGCATTTT. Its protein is CASNPGGTNQPQHF.

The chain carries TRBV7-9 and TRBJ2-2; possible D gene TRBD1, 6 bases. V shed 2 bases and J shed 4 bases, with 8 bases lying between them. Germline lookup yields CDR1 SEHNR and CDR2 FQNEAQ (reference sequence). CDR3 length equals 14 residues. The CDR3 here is CASSLQGSTGELFF. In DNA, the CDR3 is TGTGCCAGCAGCTTACAGGGGAGCACCGGGGAGCTGTTTTTT.

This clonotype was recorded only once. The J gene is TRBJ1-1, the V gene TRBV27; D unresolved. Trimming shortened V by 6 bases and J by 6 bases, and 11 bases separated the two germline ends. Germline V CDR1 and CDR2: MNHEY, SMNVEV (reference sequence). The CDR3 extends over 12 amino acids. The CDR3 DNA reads TGTGCCAGCAGATCCTGGGCGTCTGAAGCTTTCTTT. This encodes CASRSWASEAFF.

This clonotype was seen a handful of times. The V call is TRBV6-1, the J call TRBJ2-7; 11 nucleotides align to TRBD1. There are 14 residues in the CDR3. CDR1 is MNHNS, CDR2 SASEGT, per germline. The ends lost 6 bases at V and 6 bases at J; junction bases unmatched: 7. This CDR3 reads CASSLTGTGGEQYF. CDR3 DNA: TGTGCCAGCAGCTTGACCGGGACAGGGGGCGAGCAGTACTTC.

DNA of the CDR3: TGTGCCAGCAGTTACTCCGGGACACCCAATCAGCCCCAGCATTTT. As protein: CASSYSGTPNQPQHF. This sequence joins TRBV6-5 and TRBJ1-5; a possible D gene is TRBD1 (6 bases). The germline V and J ends were trimmed by 0 bases and 3 bases, with 9 bases remaining between them. The CDR3 spans 15 residues. Germline V gene data show CDR1 as MNHEY and CDR2 as SVGAGI.

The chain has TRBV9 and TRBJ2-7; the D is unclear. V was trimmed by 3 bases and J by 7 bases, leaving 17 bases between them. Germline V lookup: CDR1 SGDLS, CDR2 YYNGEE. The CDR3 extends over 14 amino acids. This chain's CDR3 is CASSAMDLGREQYF. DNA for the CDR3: TGTGCCAGCAGCGCCATGGACCTCGGCAGGGAGCAGTACTTC.

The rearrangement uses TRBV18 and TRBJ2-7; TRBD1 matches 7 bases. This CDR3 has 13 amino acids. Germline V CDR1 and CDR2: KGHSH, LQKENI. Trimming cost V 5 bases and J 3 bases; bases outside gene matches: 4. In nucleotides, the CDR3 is TGTGCCAGCTCAGGGGGACAGAGCTACGAGCAGTACTTC. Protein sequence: CASSGGQSYEQYF.

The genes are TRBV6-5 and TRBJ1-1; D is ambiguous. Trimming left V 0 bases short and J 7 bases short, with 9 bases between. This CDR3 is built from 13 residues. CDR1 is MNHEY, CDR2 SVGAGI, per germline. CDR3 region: CASSYSRRDEAFF. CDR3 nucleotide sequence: TGTGCCAGCAGTTACTCGAGGCGGGATGAAGCTTTCTTT.

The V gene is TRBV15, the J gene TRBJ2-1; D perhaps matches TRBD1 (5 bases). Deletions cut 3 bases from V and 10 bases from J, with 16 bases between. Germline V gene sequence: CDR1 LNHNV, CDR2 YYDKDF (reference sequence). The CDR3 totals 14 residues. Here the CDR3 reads CATSSPLGRREQFF. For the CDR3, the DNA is TGTGCCACCAGCAGCCCGCTGGGGCGGCGGGAGCAGTTCTTC.

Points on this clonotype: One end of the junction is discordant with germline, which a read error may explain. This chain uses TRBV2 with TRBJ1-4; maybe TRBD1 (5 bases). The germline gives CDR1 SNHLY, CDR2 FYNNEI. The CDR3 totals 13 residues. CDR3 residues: CANSGGVNEKLFF. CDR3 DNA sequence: TGTGCCAACAGTGGAGGGGTTAATGAAAAACTGTTTTTT.

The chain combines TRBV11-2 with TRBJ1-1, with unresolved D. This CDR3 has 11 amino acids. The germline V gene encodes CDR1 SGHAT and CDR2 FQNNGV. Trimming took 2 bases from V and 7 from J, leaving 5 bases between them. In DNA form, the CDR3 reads TGTGCCAGCAGCTTAATAAGTGAAGCTTTCTTT. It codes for CASSLISEAFF.

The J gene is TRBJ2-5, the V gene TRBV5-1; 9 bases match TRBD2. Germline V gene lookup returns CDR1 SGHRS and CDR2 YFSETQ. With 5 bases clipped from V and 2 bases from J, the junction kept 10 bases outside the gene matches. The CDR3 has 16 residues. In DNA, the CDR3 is TGCGCCAGCAGACCCGGACTAGCGAGACTACAAGAGACCCAGTACTTC. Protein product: CASRPGLARLQETQYF.